Sequencing of this T cell receptor beta chain was carried out in a study of blood T cell repertoires in COVID-19. Study background: Specimens from acute and convalescent COVID-19 originated in the United States, Italy and Spain. PBMCs, B-cell-depleted T cells, or T cells were the source of the cDNA or gDNA that made up the material.

In the original workflow: Nucleated cell counts were estimated from reference gene primer amplification. The method was immunoSEQ multiplex PCR; TCRdb's version includes in-frame clones alone and lacks a portion of them. V and J calls and clone size are those listed in that table; D and trimming were worked out from the DNA. The sample has about 170,000 clones; about four fifths are singletons. Germline CDR1 reads SGHTA; CDR2 reads FQGNSA. The V and J ends lost 5 bases and 1 base, in that order; junction bases with no gene match: 5. CDR3 length: 15 residues. The sample was peripheral blood. The clonotype originates from a young man with active or convalescent COVID-19. V gene TRBV7-2 combines with J gene TRBJ1-5; 7 bases align to TRBD1. The CDR3, as DNA: TGTGCCAGCAGCCAACAGGGGATAAGCAATCAGCCCCAGCATTTT. Amino acids: CASSQQGISNQPQHF.